This T cell receptor (beta chain) originates from a study of OX40 agonist ivuxolimab in advanced cancers. At the level of the study: Ivuxolimab is an agonistic anti-OX40 (CD134) antibody, and patients were treated with it.

The repertoire was sequenced with immunoSEQ multiplex PCR; TCRdb's copy has only in-frame clones and lacks some. The data contain about 42,000 clones, around 89% of them singletons. CDR3 size: 16 residues. V was cut by 2 bases and J by 5 bases, with 16 bases left in between. The germline gives CDR1 MNHNS, CDR2 SASEGT. The chain uses TRBV6-1 and TRBJ1-5; D may be TRBD1 (6 bases). The sample was CD4+ or CD8+ T cells sorted from blood, taken in a trial of the OX40 agonist ivuxolimab. The sequence was obtained from an adult with an advanced solid tumor such as melanoma, head and neck, liver or kidney cancer. This CDR3 is CASSETGPLLDQPQHF. The CDR3, as DNA: TGTGCCAGCAGTGAAACAGGGCCTTTATTAGATCAGCCCCAGCATTTT.